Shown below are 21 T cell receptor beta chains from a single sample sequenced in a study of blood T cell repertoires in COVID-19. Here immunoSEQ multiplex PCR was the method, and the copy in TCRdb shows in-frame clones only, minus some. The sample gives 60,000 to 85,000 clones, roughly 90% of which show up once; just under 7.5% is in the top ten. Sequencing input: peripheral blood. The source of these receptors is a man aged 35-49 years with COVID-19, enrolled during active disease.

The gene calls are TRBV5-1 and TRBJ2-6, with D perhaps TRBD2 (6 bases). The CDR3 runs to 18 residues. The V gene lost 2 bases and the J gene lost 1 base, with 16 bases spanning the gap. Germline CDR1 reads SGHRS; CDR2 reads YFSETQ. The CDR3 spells CASSFRSGSASGANVLTF. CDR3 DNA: TGCGCCAGCAGCTTTAGGTCCGGGAGTGCTTCTGGGGCCAACGTCCTGACTTTC.

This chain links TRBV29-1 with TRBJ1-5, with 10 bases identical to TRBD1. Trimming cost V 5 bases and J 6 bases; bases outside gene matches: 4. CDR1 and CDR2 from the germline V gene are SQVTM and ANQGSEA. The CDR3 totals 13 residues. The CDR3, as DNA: TGCAGCGTTCAGCGGGACAGGGGTCAGCCCCAGCATTTT. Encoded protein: CSVQRDRGQPQHF.

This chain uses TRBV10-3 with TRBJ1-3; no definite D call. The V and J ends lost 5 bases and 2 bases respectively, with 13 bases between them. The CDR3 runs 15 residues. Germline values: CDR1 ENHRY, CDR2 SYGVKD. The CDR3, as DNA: TGTGCCATCAGTCCGGCTGACATCGCTGGAAACACCATATATTTT. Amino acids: CAISPADIAGNTIYF.

The CDR3 coding sequence is TGTGCCAGCACCTCTGGACAGCACACAGATACGCAGTATTTT. This sequence encodes CASTSGQHTDTQYF. The J gene is TRBJ2-3, the V gene TRBV5-4; maybe TRBD1 (6 bases). The CDR3 contains 14 residues. Trimming stripped 6 bases from V and 2 bases from J, with 13 bases between. Germline lookup yields CDR1 SGHNT and CDR2 YYREEE (reference sequence).

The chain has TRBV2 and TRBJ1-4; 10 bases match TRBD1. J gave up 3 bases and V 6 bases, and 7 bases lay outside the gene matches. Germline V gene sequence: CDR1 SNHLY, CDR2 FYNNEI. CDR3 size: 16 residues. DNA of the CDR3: TGTGCCAGCAGACCCGGACAGGGGGTAGCTAATGAAAAACTGTTTTTT. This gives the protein CASRPGQGVANEKLFF.

Written as DNA, the CDR3 is TGTGCCAGCAGCTTAGAGAACAGGGCCAATGAAAAACTGTTTTTT. Its translation: CASSLENRANEKLFF. This chain connects TRBV11-2 to TRBJ1-4; perhaps TRBD1 as D (6 bases). The CDR3 consists of 15 residues. V gave up 0 bases and J gave up 5 bases, with 10 bases separating them. Germline lookup yields CDR1 SGHAT and CDR2 FQNNGV.

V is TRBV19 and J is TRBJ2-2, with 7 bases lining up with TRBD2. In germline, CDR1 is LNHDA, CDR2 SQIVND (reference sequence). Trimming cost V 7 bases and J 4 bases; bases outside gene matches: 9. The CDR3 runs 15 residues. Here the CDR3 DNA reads TGTGCCAGTACCTATAGGGGACTACGCACCGGGGAGCTGTTTTTT. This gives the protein CASTYRGLRTGELFF.

This CDR3 is CASSPIPLTGGNYGYTF. The CDR3 nucleotides read TGTGCCAGCAGCCCCATCCCCTTGACAGGGGGTAACTATGGCTACACCTTC. The gene calls are TRBV5-4 and TRBJ1-2; 9 positions agree with TRBD1. V dropped 4 bases and J dropped 1; count of bases not matched to a gene: 11. Germline-derived CDR1 and CDR2 are SGHNT and YYREEE (reference sequence). This CDR3 region has 17 residues.

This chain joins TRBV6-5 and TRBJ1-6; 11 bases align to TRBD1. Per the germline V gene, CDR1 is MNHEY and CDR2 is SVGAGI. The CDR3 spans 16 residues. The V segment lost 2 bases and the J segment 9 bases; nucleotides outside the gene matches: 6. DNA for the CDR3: TGTGCCAGCAGTTACGACGGAGGGACAGGGGGTTCACCCCTCCACTTT. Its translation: CASSYDGGTGGSPLHF.

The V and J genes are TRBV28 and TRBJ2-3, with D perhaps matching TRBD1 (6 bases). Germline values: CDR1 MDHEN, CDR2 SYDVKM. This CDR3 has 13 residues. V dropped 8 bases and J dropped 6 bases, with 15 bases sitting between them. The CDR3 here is CASGTQGPDTQYF. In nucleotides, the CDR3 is TGTGCCAGCGGAACACAGGGACCCGATACGCAGTATTTT. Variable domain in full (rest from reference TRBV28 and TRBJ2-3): DVKVTQSSRYLVKRTGEKVFLECVQDMDHENMFWYRQDPGLGLRLIYFSYDVKMKEKGDIPEGYSVSREKKERFSLILESASTNQTSMYLCASGTQGPDTQYFGPGTRLTVL.

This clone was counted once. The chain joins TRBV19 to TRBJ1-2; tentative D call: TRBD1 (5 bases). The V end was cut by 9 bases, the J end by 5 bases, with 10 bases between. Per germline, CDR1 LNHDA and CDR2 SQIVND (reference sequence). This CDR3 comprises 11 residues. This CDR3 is CASQTAYGYTF. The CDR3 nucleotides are TGTGCCAGCCAGACAGCATATGGCTACACCTTC.

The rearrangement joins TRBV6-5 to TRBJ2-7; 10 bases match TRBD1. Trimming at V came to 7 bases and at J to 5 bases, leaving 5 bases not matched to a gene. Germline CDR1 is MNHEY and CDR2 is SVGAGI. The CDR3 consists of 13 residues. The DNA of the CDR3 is TGTGCCAGCACCTCGACAGGGGGCGACGAGCAGTACTTC. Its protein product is CASTSTGGDEQYF.

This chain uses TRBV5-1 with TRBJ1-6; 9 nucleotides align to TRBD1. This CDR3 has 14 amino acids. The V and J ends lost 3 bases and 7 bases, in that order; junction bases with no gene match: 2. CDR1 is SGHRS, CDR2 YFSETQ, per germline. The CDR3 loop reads CASSWGQGNSPLHF. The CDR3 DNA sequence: TGCGCCAGCAGCTGGGGACAGGGAAATTCACCCCTCCACTTT.

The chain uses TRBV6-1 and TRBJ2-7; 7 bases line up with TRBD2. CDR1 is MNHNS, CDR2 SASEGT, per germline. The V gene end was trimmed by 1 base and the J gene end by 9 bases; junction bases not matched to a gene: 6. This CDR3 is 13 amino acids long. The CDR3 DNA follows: TGTGCCAGCAGTGAAGTCGGACTAGAGAGGCAGTACTTC. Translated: CASSEVGLERQYF.

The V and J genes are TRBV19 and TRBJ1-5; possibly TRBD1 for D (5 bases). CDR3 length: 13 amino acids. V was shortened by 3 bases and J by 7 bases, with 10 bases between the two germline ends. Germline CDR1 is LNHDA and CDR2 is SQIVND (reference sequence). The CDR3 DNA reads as TGTGCCAGTAGTATCCAGGGTGGCCAGCCCCAGCATTTT. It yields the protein CASSIQGGQPQHF.

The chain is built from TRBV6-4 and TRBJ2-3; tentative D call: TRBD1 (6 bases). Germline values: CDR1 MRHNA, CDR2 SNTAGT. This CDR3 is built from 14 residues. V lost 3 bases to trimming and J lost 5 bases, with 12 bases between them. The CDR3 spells CASSEQGSQDTQYF. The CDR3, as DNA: TGTGCCAGCAGTGAGCAGGGGTCTCAAGATACGCAGTATTTT.

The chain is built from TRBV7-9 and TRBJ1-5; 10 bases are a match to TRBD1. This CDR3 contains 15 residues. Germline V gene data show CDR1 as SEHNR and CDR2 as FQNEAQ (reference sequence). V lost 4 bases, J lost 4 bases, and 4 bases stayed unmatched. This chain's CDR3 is CASSSSGQGNQPQHF. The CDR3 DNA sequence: TGTGCCAGCAGCTCGTCGGGACAGGGGAATCAGCCCCAGCATTTT.

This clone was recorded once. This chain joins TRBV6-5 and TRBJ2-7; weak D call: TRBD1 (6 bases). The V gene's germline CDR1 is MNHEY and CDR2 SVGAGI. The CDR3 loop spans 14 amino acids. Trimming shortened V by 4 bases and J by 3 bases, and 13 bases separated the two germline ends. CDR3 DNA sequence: TGTGCCAGCAGTTCGCCGGGACAAATCTACGAGCAGTACTTC. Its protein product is CASSSPGQIYEQYF.

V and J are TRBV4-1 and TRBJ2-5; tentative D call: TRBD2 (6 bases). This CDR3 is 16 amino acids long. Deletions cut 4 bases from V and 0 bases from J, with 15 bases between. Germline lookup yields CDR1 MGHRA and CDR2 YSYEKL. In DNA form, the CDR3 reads TGCGCCAGCAGCCTGGGGACTGTGACCTACCAAGAGACCCAGTACTTC. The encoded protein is CASSLGTVTYQETQYF.

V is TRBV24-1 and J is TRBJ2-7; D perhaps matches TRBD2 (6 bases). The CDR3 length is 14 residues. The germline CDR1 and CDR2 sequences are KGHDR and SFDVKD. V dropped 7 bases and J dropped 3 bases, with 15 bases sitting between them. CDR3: CATRRRSGVYEQYF. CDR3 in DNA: TGTGCCACCAGGAGACGGTCGGGAGTCTACGAGCAGTACTTC.

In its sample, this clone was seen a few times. The CDR3 DNA reads TGTGCCAGCAGCCAAGGGGAAGGGACAGGGCAAGAGACCCAGTACTTC. Translating it yields CASSQGEGTGQETQYF. The V and J genes are TRBV4-2 and TRBJ2-5; TRBD1 aligns across 9 bases. In germline, CDR1 is LGHNA, CDR2 YNFKEQ. With 1 base clipped from V and 2 bases from J, the junction kept 5 bases outside the gene matches. The CDR3 length is 16 residues.